These 2 T cell receptor beta chains came from one sample sequenced in a study of regulatory T cells in long-lasting Graves disease. The authors built TCR beta libraries using iRepertoire HTBI primers and Arm-PCR of CDR3 regions. TCRdb recomputed calls from the multiplex PCR reads with MiXCR, one row per CDR3 protein. The sample consists of roughly 300,000 distinct CDR3 sequences, around 23% of them appearing once. Time point specified: persistent/refractory GD, antithyroid drugs over 5 years with positive TRAb. RNA isolated from PBMCs was used to make the TCR library. Sequenced material: peripheral blood mononuclear cells (PBMCs), taken when the disease was refractory, from a patient treated with antithyroid drugs. The receptors shown here come from a female donor with Graves disease.

In this sample, this clonotype turned up a few times. This chain uses TRBV11-2 with TRBJ2-1; 15 bases are shared with TRBD2. Germline CDR1 is SGHAT and CDR2 is FQNNGV. V trimming: 1 base; J trimming: 2 bases; junction bases outside the gene matches: 6. This CDR3 is built from 19 residues. CDR3 protein: CASSLGGLAGGNTYNEQFF. CDR3 nucleotides: TGTGCCAGCAGCTTAGGGGGACTAGCGGGAGGAAACACCTACAATGAGCAGTTCTTC.

The chain uses TRBV9 and TRBJ1-6, with a tentative D call TRBD1 (6 bases). The CDR3 contains 15 residues. Germline V gene sequence: CDR1 SGDLS, CDR2 YYNGEE. V was pared by 4 bases and J by 4 bases, with 12 bases between. The CDR3 bases are TGTGCCAGCAGCCCCCCCGGACAGTATAATTCACCCCTCCACTTT. The encoded protein is CASSPPGQYNSPLHF.